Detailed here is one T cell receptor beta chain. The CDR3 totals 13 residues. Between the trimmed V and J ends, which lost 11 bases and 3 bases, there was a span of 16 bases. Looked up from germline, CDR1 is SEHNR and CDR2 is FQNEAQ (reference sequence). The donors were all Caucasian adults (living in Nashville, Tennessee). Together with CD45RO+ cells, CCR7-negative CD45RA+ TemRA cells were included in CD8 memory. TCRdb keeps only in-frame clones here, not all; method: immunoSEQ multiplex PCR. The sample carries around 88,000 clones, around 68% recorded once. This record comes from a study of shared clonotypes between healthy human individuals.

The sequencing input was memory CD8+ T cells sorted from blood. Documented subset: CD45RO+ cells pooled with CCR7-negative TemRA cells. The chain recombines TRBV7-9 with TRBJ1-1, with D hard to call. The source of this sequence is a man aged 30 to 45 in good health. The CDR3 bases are TGTGCCTCCGCGGATCGGACGGACACTGAAGCTTTCTTT. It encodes CASADRTDTEAFF. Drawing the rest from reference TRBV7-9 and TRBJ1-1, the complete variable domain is DTGVSQNPRHKITKRGQNVTFRCDPISEHNRLYWYRQTLGQGPEFLTYFQNEAQLEKSRLLSDRFSAERPKGSFSTLEIQRTEQGDSAMYLCASADRTDTEAFFGQGTRLTVV.